The clone carrying this T cell receptor (beta chain) was detected many times. The data were taken from a study of blood T cells in healthy people across ages. From germline, CDR1 is SGHRS and CDR2 YFSETQ. Trimming took off 1 base at V and 2 bases at J, with 8 bases between the two ends. The CDR3 covers 14 residues. Primers used in a second PCR of about 7 to 12 cycles were a sample-barcoded 5' primer and a J-beta primer mix. TCRdb ran MiXCR on the 5' RACE reads and lists one entry per CDR3 protein. The data hold just under 900,000 distinct CDR3 sequences, with about 30% observed a single time. The sequence came from a woman of 80 years or more in good health. The sequencing input was blood. The V and J genes are TRBV5-1 and TRBJ2-3; maybe TRBD1 (6 bases). CDR3 protein: CASSLTGPTDTQYF. For the CDR3, the DNA is TGCGCCAGCAGCTTGACAGGGCCCACAGATACGCAGTATTTT. The variable domain in full, with the rest retrieved from reference TRBV5-1 and TRBJ2-3, is KAGVTQTPRYLIKTRGQQVTLSCSPISGHRSVSWYQQTPGQGLQFLFEYFSETQRNKGNFPGRFSGRQFSNSRSEMNVSTLELGDSALYLCASSLTGPTDTQYFGPGTRLTVL.